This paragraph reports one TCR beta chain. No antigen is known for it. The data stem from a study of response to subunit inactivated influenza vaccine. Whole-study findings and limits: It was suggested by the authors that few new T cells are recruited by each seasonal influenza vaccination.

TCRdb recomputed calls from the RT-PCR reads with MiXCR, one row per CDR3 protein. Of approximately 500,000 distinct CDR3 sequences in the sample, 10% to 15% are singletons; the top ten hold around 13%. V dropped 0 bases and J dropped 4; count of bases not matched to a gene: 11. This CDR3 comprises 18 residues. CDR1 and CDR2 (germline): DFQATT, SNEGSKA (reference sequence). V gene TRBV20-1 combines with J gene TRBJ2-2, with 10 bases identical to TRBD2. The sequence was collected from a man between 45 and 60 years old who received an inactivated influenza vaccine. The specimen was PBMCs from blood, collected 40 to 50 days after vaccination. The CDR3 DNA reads TGCAGTGCTAGAGATGAAGTAGCGGGGGGTCGGATCACCGGGGAGCTGTTTTTT. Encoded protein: CSARDEVAGGRITGELFF.